This entry is about one T cell receptor (beta chain). The antigen remains undetermined. The entry originates in a study of T cells in Graves' hyperthyroidism and ophthalmopathy. Study-wide results and limits: In blood, most of the thyroid clonotypes expanded above 0.001 were also present. The model's output predicted ophthalmopathy at a median of about 5.9 months prior to onset.

Lactation, pregnancy, other autoimmune disease or uncontrolled infection led to exclusion of patients. Diagnosis rested on symptoms, serum thyroxine and TRAb, thyroid ultrasound, and orbital computed tomography. Looked up from germline, CDR1 is SGHNT and CDR2 is YYREEE (reference sequence). V was cut by 3 bases and J by 5 bases, with 11 bases left in between. The CDR3 has 13 residues. The TCR beta CDR3 regions underwent amplification using RNA transcripts as the source. Using the HTBI primer set, a first-round RT-PCR was run on the TCR CDR3. Each CDR3 protein is one row after TCRdb ran MiXCR on the multiplex PCR reads. Of 200,000 to 250,000 distinct CDR3 sequences in the sample, about 17% were seen once.

This receptor was identified in a woman aged 18-35 years with Graves' ophthalmopathy. The chain joins TRBV5-4 to TRBJ2-5; perhaps TRBD2 as D (6 bases). Sequencing was done on a sample of blood. Here the CDR3 reads CASSSEGTETQYF. CDR3 in DNA: TGTGCCAGCAGCTCGGAGGGTACGGAGACCCAGTACTTC.